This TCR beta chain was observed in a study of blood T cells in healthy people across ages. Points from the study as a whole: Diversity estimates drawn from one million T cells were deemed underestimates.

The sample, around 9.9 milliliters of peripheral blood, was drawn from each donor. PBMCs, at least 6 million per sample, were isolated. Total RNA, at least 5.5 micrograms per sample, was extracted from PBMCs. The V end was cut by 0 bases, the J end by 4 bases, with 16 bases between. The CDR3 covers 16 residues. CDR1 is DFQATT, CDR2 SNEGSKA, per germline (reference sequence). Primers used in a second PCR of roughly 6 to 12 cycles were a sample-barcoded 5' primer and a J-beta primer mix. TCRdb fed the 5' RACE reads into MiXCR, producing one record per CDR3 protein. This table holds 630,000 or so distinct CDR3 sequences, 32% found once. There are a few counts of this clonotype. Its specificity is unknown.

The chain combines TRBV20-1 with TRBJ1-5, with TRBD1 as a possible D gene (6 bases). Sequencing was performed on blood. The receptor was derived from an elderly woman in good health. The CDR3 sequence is CSAREITGKSNQPQHF. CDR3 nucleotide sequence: TGCAGTGCTAGAGAGATAACAGGGAAAAGTAATCAGCCCCAGCATTTT.